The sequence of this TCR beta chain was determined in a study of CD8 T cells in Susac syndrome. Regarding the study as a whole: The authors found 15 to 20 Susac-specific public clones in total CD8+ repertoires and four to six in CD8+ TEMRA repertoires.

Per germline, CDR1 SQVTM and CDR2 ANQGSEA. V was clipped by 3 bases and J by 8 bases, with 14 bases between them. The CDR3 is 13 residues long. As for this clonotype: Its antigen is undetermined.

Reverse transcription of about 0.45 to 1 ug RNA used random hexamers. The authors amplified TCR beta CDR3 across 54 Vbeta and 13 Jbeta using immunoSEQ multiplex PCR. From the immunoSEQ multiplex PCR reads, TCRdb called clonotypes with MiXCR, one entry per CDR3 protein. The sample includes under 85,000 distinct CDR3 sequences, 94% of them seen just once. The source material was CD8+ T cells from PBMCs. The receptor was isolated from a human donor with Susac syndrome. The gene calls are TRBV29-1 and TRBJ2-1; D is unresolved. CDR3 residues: CSVDFSGIDEQFF. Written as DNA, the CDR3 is TGCAGCGTTGACTTTTCCGGAATCGATGAGCAGTTCTTC.